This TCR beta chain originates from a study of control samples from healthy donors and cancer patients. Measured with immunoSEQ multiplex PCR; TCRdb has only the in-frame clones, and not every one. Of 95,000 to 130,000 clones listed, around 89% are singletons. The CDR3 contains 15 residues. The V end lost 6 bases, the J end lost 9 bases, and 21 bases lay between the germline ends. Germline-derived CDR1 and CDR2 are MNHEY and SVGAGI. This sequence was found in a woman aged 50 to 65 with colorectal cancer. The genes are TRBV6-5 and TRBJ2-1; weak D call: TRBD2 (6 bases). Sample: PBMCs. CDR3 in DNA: TGTGCCAGCAGCCTAGGGACTTCCCCCGGGAGTGAGCAGTTCTTC. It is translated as CASSLGTSPGSEQFF.